This T cell receptor beta chain is drawn from a study of T-cell memory formation after mild COVID-19. Study-wide results and limits: That cross-reactive memory joined was suggested by some responding clones appearing in pre-infection memory. CD4+ contracting clones were found mainly in CM and EM, and CD8+ ones in EMRA. Nothing confirmed that second-wave clones peaking on day 37 were specific for SARS-CoV-2.

Concerning this clonotype: Its antigen is not known.

A 5'RACE reaction primed in the constant segment made cDNA libraries of TCR alpha and TCR beta, and these carried sample barcodes and UMIs. TCRdb re-derived calls from the 5' RACE reads in MiXCR, one entry per CDR3 protein. The data hold approximately 13,000 distinct CDR3 sequences, with around 15% observed a single time. Germline V gene data show CDR1 as SGDLS and CDR2 as YYNGEE. There are 16 residues in the CDR3. Unmatched junction bases numbered 13, after V lost 4 bases and J lost 5 bases. The receptor was derived from a man between 18 and 35 years old who had mild COVID-19 (a few samples of this study predate the infection). Cell type and time point are not known. V usage is TRBV9 and J usage is TRBJ2-5, with 8 bases that match TRBD2. Sequencing used PBMCs or a T cell subset sorted from them (not recorded which). CDR3 protein: CASSISGSPSGETQYF. The DNA of the CDR3 is TGTGCCAGCAGCATCAGCGGTTCGCCTAGCGGGGAGACCCAGTACTTC.